This is a list of T cell receptor beta chains from one sample in a study of blood T cells in healthy people across ages. From the 5' RACE reads, TCRdb called clonotypes with MiXCR, one entry per CDR3 protein. The data show over 950,000 distinct CDR3 sequences, 51% seen once. Sample: blood. The receptors derive from a woman aged 55-75 years in good health. CDR3s include the opening cysteine and the closing phenylalanine or tryptophan. D genes are given only for firm matches. Only part of the rows carry a size: once, few, many, or a class if the clone is expanded.

cdr3_nt: TGTGCCAGCAGCTTCAAGAGGGGCACTGAAGCTTTCTTT; cdr3_aa: CASSFKRGTEAFF; d_call: -; clone_size: -; v_call: TRBV11-2; j_call: TRBJ1-1
cdr3_nt: TGTGCCACCGCCCTTATCTTGGCGATGAGCTCTGGGGCCAACGTCCTGACTTTC; cdr3_aa: CATALILAMSSGANVLTF; d_call: -; clone_size: few; v_call: TRBV15; j_call: TRBJ2-6
cdr3_nt: TGTGCCAGCAGCCTGACCCTTAGGGGGGGCGCCCACTATGGCTACACCTTC; cdr3_aa: CASSLTLRGGAHYGYTF; d_call: -; clone_size: -; v_call: TRBV7-2; j_call: TRBJ1-2
cdr3_nt: TGTGCCAGCAGGAGCGGGGGGGAAGCTTTCTTT; cdr3_aa: CASRSGGEAFF; d_call: -; clone_size: -; v_call: TRBV12-3/TRBV12-4; j_call: TRBJ1-1
cdr3_nt: TGTGCCAGCAGGACAGGCATAGGGGGGACCCAGTACTTC; cdr3_aa: CASRTGIGGTQYF; d_call: -; clone_size: -; v_call: TRBV2; j_call: TRBJ2-5
cdr3_nt: TGTGCCAGCATCAACGGGGGACAGCCTAGCACAGATACGCAGTATTTT; cdr3_aa: CASINGGQPSTDTQYF; d_call: -; clone_size: -; v_call: TRBV25-1; j_call: TRBJ2-3
cdr3_nt: TGCAGTGCTAGGCCAAGCGGGCCGCCCTACGAGCAGTACTTC; cdr3_aa: CSARPSGPPYEQYF; d_call: -; clone_size: many; v_call: TRBV20-1; j_call: TRBJ2-7
cdr3_nt: TGTGCCAGCAGAACAGGGCCAACTAATGAAAAACTGTTTTTT; cdr3_aa: CASRTGPTNEKLFF; d_call: -; clone_size: few; v_call: TRBV7-9; j_call: TRBJ1-4
cdr3_nt: TGCGCCAGCAGCCAAGACCACCCGACCTACGAGCAGTACTTC; cdr3_aa: CASSQDHPTYEQYF; d_call: -; clone_size: few; v_call: TRBV4-3; j_call: TRBJ2-7
cdr3_nt: TGTGCCAGCAGCCAAGACTGGGGGCGGGGGAAGACCCAGTACTTC; cdr3_aa: CASSQDWGRGKTQYF; d_call: -; clone_size: few; v_call: TRBV14; j_call: TRBJ2-5
cdr3_nt: TGCAGTGCTAGCCAGGGGGACTACGAGCAGTACTTC; cdr3_aa: CSASQGDYEQYF; d_call: TRBD1; clone_size: once; v_call: TRBV20-1; j_call: TRBJ2-7
cdr3_nt: TGTGCCAGCCTGAGGGATCCCAAAAACATTCAGTACTTC; cdr3_aa: CASLRDPKNIQYF; d_call: -; clone_size: -; v_call: TRBV2; j_call: TRBJ2-4
cdr3_nt: TGTGCCAGCAGTCACTTCAAGGCCTTCCCTCTCGAGCAGTACTTC; cdr3_aa: CASSHFKAFPLEQYF; d_call: -; clone_size: -; v_call: TRBV6-5; j_call: TRBJ2-7
cdr3_nt: TGTGCCAGCAGTCCCGGGACCCTTTTCGCCTACGAGCAGTACTTC; cdr3_aa: CASSPGTLFAYEQYF; d_call: -; clone_size: -; v_call: TRBV12-3/TRBV12-4; j_call: TRBJ2-7
cdr3_nt: TGTGCCAGCAGTGAGCTGGGGACAGGGCCAAACATTCAGTACTTC; cdr3_aa: CASSELGTGPNIQYF; d_call: TRBD1; clone_size: -; v_call: TRBV2; j_call: TRBJ2-4
cdr3_nt: TGCGCCAGCAGACCAGGACAGGCAAAAAGCTCCTACAATGAGCAGTTCTTC; cdr3_aa: CASRPGQAKSSYNEQFF; d_call: TRBD1; clone_size: -; v_call: TRBV4-1; j_call: TRBJ2-1
cdr3_nt: TGTGCCAGCAGAAAGAGACAGACACAATATGGCTACACCTTC; cdr3_aa: CASRKRQTQYGYTF; d_call: -; clone_size: -; v_call: TRBV6-2/TRBV6-3; j_call: TRBJ1-2
cdr3_nt: TGTGCCAGCAGTTACACCGGACTAGTAGGCGATACGCAGTATTTT; cdr3_aa: CASSYTGLVGDTQYF; d_call: TRBD2; clone_size: -; v_call: TRBV6-6; j_call: TRBJ2-3
cdr3_nt: TGTGCCACCAGCAGAGCCTTTGGAGAGACCCAGTACTTC; cdr3_aa: CATSRAFGETQYF; d_call: -; clone_size: -; v_call: TRBV15; j_call: TRBJ2-5
cdr3_nt: TGTGCCAGCTCACCAAAGCAAGAGACCCAGTACTTC; cdr3_aa: CASSPKQETQYF; d_call: -; clone_size: few; v_call: TRBV18; j_call: TRBJ2-5
cdr3_nt: TGTGCCAGCAGCGTAGGCCTCCTTAACGGAGAGCAGTACTTC; cdr3_aa: CASSVGLLNGEQYF; d_call: -; clone_size: -; v_call: TRBV9; j_call: TRBJ2-7
cdr3_nt: TGTGCCAGCAGGGGCCTGAACCGGGACTTTGGGACAGCTTTCTTT; cdr3_aa: CASRGLNRDFGTAFF; d_call: -; clone_size: -; v_call: TRBV11-2; j_call: TRBJ1-1
cdr3_nt: TGCGCCAGCAGCTGGGGCCATTCTTCTCTCTCTGGGGCCAACGTCCTGACTTTC; cdr3_aa: CASSWGHSSLSGANVLTF; d_call: -; clone_size: -; v_call: TRBV5-1; j_call: TRBJ2-6
cdr3_nt: TGTGCCAGCAGTGAACGACCCCTTCCCAGCGTCCTGACTTTC; cdr3_aa: CASSERPLPSVLTF; d_call: -; clone_size: -; v_call: TRBV6-1; j_call: TRBJ2-6
cdr3_nt: TGCAGTGCTAGAGATCGGGGTGACGAGCAGTACTTC; cdr3_aa: CSARDRGDEQYF; d_call: -; clone_size: few; v_call: TRBV20-1; j_call: TRBJ2-7
cdr3_nt: TGTGCCACCAGCCCATCGGACATAGTTATCAATGAGCAGTTCTTC; cdr3_aa: CATSPSDIVINEQFF; d_call: -; clone_size: once; v_call: TRBV24-1; j_call: TRBJ2-1
cdr3_nt: TGTGCCAGCAGTGAGCCCGAGACCCAGTACTTC; cdr3_aa: CASSEPETQYF; d_call: -; clone_size: -; v_call: TRBV2; j_call: TRBJ2-5
cdr3_nt: TGCAGTGCTAGCCCCGGGAGGGCCCTGGGAAATGAGCAGTTCTTC; cdr3_aa: CSASPGRALGNEQFF; d_call: TRBD2; clone_size: many; v_call: TRBV20-1; j_call: TRBJ2-1
cdr3_nt: TGTGCCAGCAGCAAAGGACGGAGAGGAGAGACCCAGTACTTC; cdr3_aa: CASSKGRRGETQYF; d_call: -; clone_size: -; v_call: TRBV7-2; j_call: TRBJ2-5
cdr3_nt: TGTGCCAGCAGTTGGGGGACAGCTGGGACGAATGGCTACACCTTC; cdr3_aa: CASSWGTAGTNGYTF; d_call: TRBD1; clone_size: few; v_call: TRBV6-5; j_call: TRBJ1-2
cdr3_nt: TGCAGTGCTAAACGGGGAAGGATAGATACGCAGTATTTT; cdr3_aa: CSAKRGRIDTQYF; d_call: -; clone_size: -; v_call: TRBV20-1; j_call: TRBJ2-3
cdr3_nt: TGCAGCGTAGGCCCTAGCGGGAGGGCCTCGAACGAGCAGTACTTC; cdr3_aa: CSVGPSGRASNEQYF; d_call: TRBD2; clone_size: once; v_call: TRBV29-1; j_call: TRBJ2-7
cdr3_nt: TGCGCCAGCTTGGGTCGGGGGGGGCACCATGGAAACACCATATATTTT; cdr3_aa: CASLGRGGHHGNTIYF; d_call: -; clone_size: -; v_call: TRBV10-2; j_call: TRBJ1-3
cdr3_nt: TGTGCCAGCAGCGTCGGGACCCGAAGGGTCGAAGAGACCCAGTACTTC; cdr3_aa: CASSVGTRRVEETQYF; d_call: -; clone_size: -; v_call: TRBV11-2; j_call: TRBJ2-5
cdr3_nt: TGTGCCAGCAGCGTCGGACTAGCTGACCAAGAGACCCAGTACTTC; cdr3_aa: CASSVGLADQETQYF; d_call: TRBD2; clone_size: -; v_call: TRBV14; j_call: TRBJ2-5
cdr3_nt: TGTGCCAGCAGCTATGGGGGGTTAACGGTCGTTTTCGAGCAGTACTTC; cdr3_aa: CASSYGGLTVVFEQYF; d_call: -; clone_size: -; v_call: TRBV5-4; j_call: TRBJ2-7
cdr3_nt: TGTGCCAGCAGACCCACTAGCGGGGTTCGCTACGAGCAGTACTTC; cdr3_aa: CASRPTSGVRYEQYF; d_call: TRBD2; clone_size: few; v_call: TRBV6-1; j_call: TRBJ2-7
cdr3_nt: TGTGCCAGCGGAAAAGGGGACAGCCGTTACAATGAGCAGTTCTTC; cdr3_aa: CASGKGDSRYNEQFF; d_call: TRBD1; clone_size: once; v_call: TRBV6-2/TRBV6-3; j_call: TRBJ2-1
cdr3_nt: TGTGCCAGCAGCCAAGGGGGGACCCAAAACATTCAGTACTTC; cdr3_aa: CASSQGGTQNIQYF; d_call: -; clone_size: -; v_call: TRBV3-1; j_call: TRBJ2-4
cdr3_nt: TGTGCCAGCAGTGTACTAGGGAGGGCACAAGAGACCCAGTTCTTC; cdr3_aa: CASSVLGRAQETQFF; d_call: TRBD2; clone_size: -; v_call: TRBV6-2/TRBV6-3; j_call: TRBJ2-1
cdr3_nt: TGTGCCAGCAGCTTCCGGGGGACCAACCCAGATACGCAGTATTTT; cdr3_aa: CASSFRGTNPDTQYF; d_call: -; clone_size: -; v_call: TRBV11-2; j_call: TRBJ2-3
cdr3_nt: TGTGCCAGCAGCCATGGGCAGCTTGGCCAAGAGACCCAGTACTTC; cdr3_aa: CASSHGQLGQETQYF; d_call: -; clone_size: -; v_call: TRBV11-2; j_call: TRBJ2-5